These 22 T cell receptor beta chains share one sample of origin, sequenced in a study of T-cell reconstitution after alpha-beta-depleted transplantation in children. Unique molecular identifiers were incorporated when the TCRbeta library was constructed. TCRdb called the PCR reads again in MiXCR, with one record for every CDR3 protein. The table records approximately 520,000 distinct CDR3 sequences, roughly 11% of them present only once. This sample comprised PBMCs, mostly from graft donor cells, obtained 180 days after TCRalphabeta/CD19-depleted stem cell transplant. These receptors originate from a female patient aged 2-9 years who had a stem cell transplant for aplastic anemia, so the T cells may come from the graft donor.

This chain joins TRBV5-4 and TRBJ1-2; D remains unclear. The CDR3 runs to 16 residues. In germline, CDR1 is SGHNT, CDR2 YYREEE (reference sequence). V was pared by 4 bases and J by 0 bases, with 16 bases between. This CDR3 is CASSLNQEPANYGYTF. In DNA, the CDR3 is TGTGCCAGCAGCCTCAACCAGGAACCCGCTAACTATGGCTACACCTTC.

In its sample, this clonotype was seen many times. The rearrangement joins TRBV18 to TRBJ2-3, with D unclear. Germline V gene lookup returns CDR1 KGHSH and CDR2 LQKENI. The CDR3 covers 15 residues. Trimming left V 0 bases short and J 6 bases short, with 13 bases between. The CDR3 spells CASSPPFSLSDTQYF. As DNA, the CDR3 is TGTGCCAGCTCACCACCGTTTTCCCTCTCCGATACGCAGTATTTT.

The rearrangement uses TRBV29-1 and TRBJ1-1; D uncertain. The CDR3 covers 12 residues. The germline V gene has CDR1 SQVTM and CDR2 ANQGSEA. Trimming left V 0 bases short and J 6 bases short, with 8 bases between. CDR3 bases: TGCAGCGTTGAAGAAAGGGAGGCTGAAGCTTTCTTT. This gives the protein CSVEEREAEAFF.

The V gene is TRBV6-5, the J gene TRBJ1-5; 12 nucleotides line up with TRBD1. This CDR3 has 18 amino acids. Germline CDR1 MNHEY, CDR2 SVGAGI. With V trimmed by 4 bases and J by 0 bases, 7 bases remained unmatched. The CDR3 loop reads CASSSGTGGSHSNQPQHF. CDR3 DNA: TGTGCCAGCAGTTCCGGGACAGGGGGCTCCCATAGCAATCAGCCCCAGCATTTT.

The chain combines TRBV7-3 with TRBJ2-2; 8 nucleotides line up with TRBD1. V dropped 5 bases and J dropped 0; count of bases not matched to a gene: 5. There are 16 residues in the CDR3. Germline-derived CDR1 and CDR2 are SGHTA and FQGTGA. This CDR3 is CASSRTGPTNTGELFF. CDR3 nucleotides: TGTGCCAGCAGCCGGACAGGGCCTACGAACACCGGGGAGCTGTTTTTT.

This clonotype appeared many times. The chain employs TRBV28 and TRBJ2-1; the match to TRBD2 covers 14 bases. Germline values: CDR1 MDHEN, CDR2 SYDVKM. V was clipped by 4 bases and J by 4 bases; unmatched bases: 6. There are 17 residues in the CDR3. In nucleotides, the CDR3 is TGTGCCAGCAGTTCGGCCGGGACTAGCGGGAGATACAATGAGCAGTTCTTC. Translating gives CASSSAGTSGRYNEQFF.

V and J are TRBV7-8 and TRBJ2-5; 9 bases agree with TRBD2. V dropped 3 bases and J dropped 2; count of bases not matched to a gene: 4. This CDR3 has 15 residues. CDR1 is SGHVS and CDR2 is FQNEAQ in the germline V gene. The DNA for the CDR3 is TGTGCCAGCAGCTTTAGCGGGAGCAATCAAGAGACCCAGTACTTC. Encoded protein: CASSFSGSNQETQYF.

This clonotype was observed a handful of times. This chain uses TRBV20-1 with TRBJ2-2; D is unclear. The germline V gene encodes CDR1 DFQATT and CDR2 SNEGSKA (reference sequence). The CDR3 has 13 amino acids. V dropped 6 bases and J dropped 5 bases, with 13 bases sitting between them. The CDR3 protein is CSATPTGTGELFF. The CDR3 nucleotides read TGCAGTGCCACCCCTACCGGGACCGGGGAGCTGTTTTTT.

This clonotype was detected a few times. This chain connects TRBV12-3 or TRBV12-4 to TRBJ2-7, with a weak D call TRBD1 (5 bases). The CDR3 covers 12 residues. V shed 3 bases and J shed 5 bases, with 8 bases lying between them. In nucleotides, the CDR3 is TGTGCCAGCAGTTTCGGCAGGGACGAGCAGTACGTC. Its translation is CASSFGRDEQYV.

This clonotype was observed a few times. The chain is built from TRBV3-1 and TRBJ2-3, with 12 bases fitting TRBD2. Germline CDR1 reads LGHDT; CDR2 reads YNNKEL (reference sequence). The CDR3 length is 17 residues. V shed 1 base and J 2 bases; nucleotides not matched to a gene: 4. CDR3 loop: CASSQGLAGGYTDTQYF. The CDR3 coding sequence is TGTGCCAGCAGCCAAGGGCTAGCGGGAGGGTACACAGATACGCAGTATTTT.

This clonotype was seen many times. This chain connects TRBV28 to TRBJ2-5; TRBD1 aligns across 9 bases. This CDR3 spans 15 amino acids. V shed 10 bases and J 3 bases; nucleotides not matched to a gene: 12. Germline loops: CDR1 MDHEN, CDR2 SYDVKM. The CDR3 spells CATPGQGKWEETQYF. CDR3 sequence (DNA): TGTGCCACCCCGGGACAGGGCAAGTGGGAAGAGACCCAGTACTTC. Using reference TRBV28 and TRBJ2-5 for the parts outside the CDR3, the full variable domain is DVKVTQSSRYLVKRTGEKVFLECVQDMDHENMFWYRQDPGLGLRLIYFSYDVKMKEKGDIPEGYSVSREKKERFSLILESASTNQTSMYLCATPGQGKWEETQYFGPGTRLLVL.

This clonotype was counted a few times. The V and J genes are TRBV5-1 and TRBJ2-1, with D maybe TRBD2 (6 bases). V was clipped by 0 bases and J by 0 bases, with 16 bases between them. The CDR3 is made up of 18 amino acids. Germline V CDR1 and CDR2: SGHRS, YFSETQ. CDR3 in DNA: TGCGCCAGCAGCTTGGGGGGACTCAGGTCGAGCTCCTACAATGAGCAGTTCTTC. It translates to CASSLGGLRSSSYNEQFF.

The V call is TRBV28, the J call TRBJ2-3; TRBD2 is a possible D gene (6 bases). The germline gives CDR1 MDHEN, CDR2 SYDVKM. Trimming stripped 8 bases from V and 1 base from J, with 7 bases between. This CDR3 is built from 12 residues. The CDR3 here is CASGGGTDTQYF. CDR3 in DNA: TGTGCCAGCGGAGGGGGCACAGATACGCAGTATTTT.

V and J are TRBV3-1 and TRBJ1-1, with D possibly matching TRBD1 (5 bases). V lost 5 bases, J lost 3 bases, and 13 bases lay in between. The CDR3 sequence is 14 residues long. The germline V gene has CDR1 LGHDT and CDR2 YNNKEL (reference sequence). CDR3 nucleotide sequence: TGTGCCAGCAGCATGCACGGGACCGACACTGAAGCTTTCTTT. This gives the protein CASSMHGTDTEAFF.

The genes are TRBV7-2 and TRBJ2-5, with TRBD2 matching 7 bases. V dropped 1 base and J dropped 3; count of bases not matched to a gene: 5. This CDR3 is 15 amino acids long. Germline V lookup: CDR1 SGHTA, CDR2 FQGNSA. The CDR3 here is CASSLGPGREETQYF. The CDR3 DNA sequence: TGTGCCAGCAGCTTAGGCCCAGGGAGGGAAGAGACCCAGTACTTC. Filled out from reference TRBV7-2 and TRBJ2-5, the complete variable domain reads GAGVSQSPSNKVTEKGKDVELRCDPISGHTALYWYRQSLGQGLEFLIYFQGNSAPDKSGLPSDRFSAERTGGSVSTLTIQRTQQEDSAVYLCASSLGPGREETQYFGPGTRLLVL.

The chain combines TRBV5-6 with TRBJ2-1, with TRBD2 matching over 8 bases. J lost 3 bases, V lost 0 bases, and 8 bases had no gene match. This CDR3 has 17 residues. The germline V gene has CDR1 SGHDT and CDR2 YYEEEE. This CDR3 is CASSLAFAGGRYNEQFF. In nucleotides, the CDR3 is TGTGCCAGCAGCTTGGCCTTTGCGGGAGGACGCTACAATGAGCAGTTCTTC.

This clonotype was observed a handful of times. The rearrangement joins TRBV12-3 or TRBV12-4 to TRBJ1-5, with 7 bases fitting TRBD1. The CDR3 length is 15 residues. Germline trimming cut 7 bases from V and 3 bases from J; bases unmatched to any gene: 9. The CDR3 nucleotides are TGTGCCAGCAAGGGACAGATAAAATCCAATCAGCCCCAGCATTTT. Encoded protein: CASKGQIKSNQPQHF.

In its sample, this clonotype was seen a few times. J is TRBJ2-1 and V is TRBV7-3; 9 bases fit TRBD2. The CDR3 has 18 amino acids. Germline CDR1 reads SGHTA; CDR2 reads FQGTGA. Trimming removed 5 bases from V and 5 bases from J; junction bases left unmatched: 16. The CDR3 loop reads CASSPYLGVAGEDNEQFF. The CDR3 DNA follows: TGTGCCAGCAGCCCATATTTAGGTGTAGCGGGAGAGGACAATGAGCAGTTCTTC.

This clonotype has just a few counts. The J gene is TRBJ2-6, the V gene TRBV4-3, with 10 bases aligning to TRBD1. Trimming took 0 bases from V and 4 from J; bases not matched to a gene: 12. Germline V gives CDR1 LGHNA, CDR2 YSLEER. The CDR3 is 20 amino acids. CDR3: CASSQDVGWTGGVGANVLTF. CDR3 nucleotides: TGCGCCAGCAGCCAAGATGTTGGTTGGACAGGGGGGGTCGGGGCCAACGTCCTGACTTTC.

This clonotype was seen a few times. V usage is TRBV4-3 and J usage is TRBJ2-1; tentative D call: TRBD1 (5 bases). The V gene lost 2 bases and the J gene lost 8 bases, with 28 bases spanning the gap. The germline V gene encodes CDR1 LGHNA and CDR2 YSLEER. The CDR3 length is 19 residues. This CDR3 reads CASSQNDRRRGGSSYEQFF. CDR3 bases: TGCGCCAGCAGCCAAAATGACAGAAGAAGGGGTGGTTCTTCTTATGAGCAGTTCTTC.

V gene TRBV2 combines with J gene TRBJ2-2; D ambiguous. Germline assignment: CDR1 SNHLY and CDR2 FYNNEI. V was trimmed by 6 bases and J by 0 bases, leaving 11 bases between them. The CDR3 contains 15 residues. CDR3 residues: CASSRDSSNTGELFF. For the CDR3, the DNA is TGTGCCAGCAGCCGTGACTCTTCGAACACCGGGGAGCTGTTTTTT.

V is TRBV12-3 or TRBV12-4 and J is TRBJ1-1, with D possibly being TRBD1 (5 bases). V shed 5 bases and J shed 0 bases, with 10 bases lying between them. This CDR3 comprises 14 residues. The chain's CDR3 is CASSPGGLNTEAFF. For the CDR3, the DNA is TGTGCCAGCAGTCCCGGGGGATTGAACACTGAAGCTTTCTTT.